This T cell receptor (beta chain) was recovered during a study of T cells after yellow fever vaccination. Study-wide results and caveats: Post-booster repertoires contained most primary-vaccination clones again (almost 97% CD4, 88% CD8). Researchers report a weaker secondary response that nonetheless peaked faster, day 5 versus 15.

The length of the CDR3 is 15 residues. The germline gives CDR1 DFQATT, CDR2 SNEGSKA (reference sequence). TCR cDNA, made by 5'RACE template switching, carried an added universal primer site and UMIs. TCRdb processed the 5' RACE reads anew with MiXCR; each CDR3 protein has one entry. The table shows 450,000 to 650,000 distinct CDR3 sequences, with 13% occurring only once. This clonotype was counted once. The antigen remains unidentified. Compared with germline, one end of the junction differs, possibly owing to a read error. The source is a young man who received the YFV17D yellow fever vaccine. Sample: PBMCs, taken on the day of the yellow fever booster vaccination. The chain uses TRBV20-1 and TRBJ1-5, with TRBD1 matching over 10 bases. The CDR3 sequence: CSASLDRGVSQAQHF. CDR3 bases: TGCAGTGCAAGTCTGGACAGGGGGGTGAGTCAGGCCCAGCATTTT.